This T cell receptor beta chain was documented in a study of blood T cell repertoires in COVID-19. On the study more broadly: COVID-19 samples collected from the United States, Italy and Spain covered acute and convalescent phases.

The CDR3 covers 16 residues. Germline CDR1 and CDR2: KGHDR and SFDVKD. The germline V and J ends were trimmed by 3 bases and 5 bases, with 15 bases remaining between them. As handled by the study authors: Amplification of reference gene primers was used by the study to estimate nucleated cell counts. The data were produced by immunoSEQ multiplex PCR, yet TCRdb's version contains in-frame clones alone and is incomplete. The V and J calls and clone size were taken over from that table, and D and trimming were inferred from the DNA. The table lists under 130,000 clones, roughly 80% of them singletons, with approximately 19% in the top ten.

The chain links TRBV24-1 to TRBJ2-2; D is perhaps TRBD2 (7 bases). The sequenced sample was peripheral blood. This TCR came from a woman in her seventies with acute or convalescent COVID-19. CDR3 protein: CATSDPSGGKTGELFF. CDR3 nucleotides: TGTGCCACCAGTGATCCCTCGGGGGGCAAAACCGGGGAGCTGTTTTTT.